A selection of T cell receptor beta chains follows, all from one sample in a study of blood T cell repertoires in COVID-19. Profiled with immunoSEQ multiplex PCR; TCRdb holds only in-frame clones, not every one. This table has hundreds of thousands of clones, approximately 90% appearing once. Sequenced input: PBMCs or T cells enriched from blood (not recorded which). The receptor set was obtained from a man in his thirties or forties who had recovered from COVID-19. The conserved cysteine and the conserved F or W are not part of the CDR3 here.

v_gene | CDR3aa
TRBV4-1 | ASSQEPGITEAF
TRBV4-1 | ASSQERTGFNIQY
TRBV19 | ASSIGGTDTQY
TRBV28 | ASSSSGLVNEQY
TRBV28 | ASRGPGLTGELF
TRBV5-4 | ASSFPGLNTEAF
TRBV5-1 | ASSSEGTGGDGYGYT
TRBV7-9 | ASSLGLAEDNEQF
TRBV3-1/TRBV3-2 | ASSQGTSGRWYEQY
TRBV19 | ASSINSQSSSPLH
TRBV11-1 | ASSWERRSGANVLT
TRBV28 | ASNQQGASYEQY
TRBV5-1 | ASSLARQVNNYGYT
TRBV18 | ASSPRQGETQY
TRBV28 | ASSPEGAGKY
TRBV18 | ASSPRGRNQPQH
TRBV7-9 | ASSSFQTREDRDTDTQY
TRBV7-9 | ASSMAGGETQY
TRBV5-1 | ASSRGGQEEKLF
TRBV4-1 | ASSQTTGESAGYT
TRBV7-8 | ASTMRAGVYEQY
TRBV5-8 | ASSLVYTLGELF
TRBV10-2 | ASSRTSGPSYNEQF
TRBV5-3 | VRSLVEQGGNTIY
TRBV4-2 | ASSQDFGNTEAF
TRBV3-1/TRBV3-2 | ASSQSPTDISNTGELF
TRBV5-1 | ASSPRTDYNEQF
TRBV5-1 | ASRQTSGRLFGELF
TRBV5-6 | ASSRDRLAGIYEQY
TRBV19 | ASSPSGGHSEAF
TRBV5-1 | ASSFSGSTYNEQF
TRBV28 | ASSPREDTETQY
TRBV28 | ASSSATGASYNEQF
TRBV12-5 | ATRTGKIGGELF
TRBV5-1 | ASLAGEGGELF
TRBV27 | ASSLSSSSGNTIY
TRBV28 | ASSLVGYGYT
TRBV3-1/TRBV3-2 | ASSQTVSGANVLT
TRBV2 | ASRAGQGGNEQF
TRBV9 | ASSVENPGNEQF
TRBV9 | ASSHGTRRVRVEQF
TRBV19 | ASSWGQGLSYEQY